The clone carrying this T cell receptor (beta chain) occurred a few times. Its antigen is not identified. The table came from immunoSEQ multiplex PCR; TCRdb's copy has only in-frame clones and leaves some out. The table lists roughly 520,000 clones, 90% to 96% of them singletons. The CDR3 sequence is 14 residues long. Germline assignment: CDR1 SNHLY and CDR2 FYNNEI. V shed 2 bases and J shed 3 bases, with 10 bases lying between them. A CD45RA+ naive subset and a CD45RA-negative memory subset were split from CD4+ cells. This specimen comes from a study of shared clonotypes between healthy human individuals. General study results and limits: At large depth, rarefaction still showed sorted-subset sequencing to be incomplete.

The source is a woman in her twenties or thirties in good health. V gene TRBV2 combines with J gene TRBJ1-2; D ambiguous. Sequenced sample: naive CD4+ T cells sorted from blood. Subset noted: CD45RA+ positively selected. CDR3 region: CASSERRAHYGYTF. As DNA, the CDR3 is TGTGCCAGCAGTGAACGGAGGGCCCACTATGGCTACACCTTC. Full variable domain (remainder filled in from reference TRBV2 and TRBJ1-2): EPEVTQTPSHQVTQMGQEVILRCVPISNHLYFYWYRQILGQKVEFLVSFYNNEISEKSEIFDDQFSVERPDGSNFTLKIRSTKLEDSAMYFCASSERRAHYGYTFGSGTRLTVV.